Sequencing of this T cell receptor beta chain was carried out in a study of cytomegalovirus exposure and HLA in healthy donors. Overall study results and limits: In vitro work confirmed that a few CMV-associated chains recognize CMV antigens. Clonal expansion, a later analysis showed, was greater in HLA-associated TCR beta chains than in equally common others. HLA alleles were associated with 17,000 or so TCR beta sequences in a later analysis at 0.05 false discovery rate.

Primers for the PCR totalled 60 Vbeta and 13 Jbeta. Repertoires were generated with immunoSEQ multiplex PCR, while TCRdb's copy carries only in-frame clones and drops some. The data hold more than 150,000 clones, with about 86% observed a single time. This clone was recorded only once. Its antigen is as yet unknown. The sequence was collected from a woman in her 30s in good health and CMV-seronegative. The sample was PBMCs.

CDR3 region: CASSSVVHEQYF. For the CDR3, the DNA is TGTGCCAGCAGCTCGGTCGTCCACGAGCAGTACTTC. The genes are TRBV7-6 and TRBJ2-5; D not certain. Matching the DNA end better, TRBJ2-7 makes the J call doubtful. CDR1 is SGHVS, CDR2 FNYEAQ, per germline. This CDR3 is 12 amino acids long.